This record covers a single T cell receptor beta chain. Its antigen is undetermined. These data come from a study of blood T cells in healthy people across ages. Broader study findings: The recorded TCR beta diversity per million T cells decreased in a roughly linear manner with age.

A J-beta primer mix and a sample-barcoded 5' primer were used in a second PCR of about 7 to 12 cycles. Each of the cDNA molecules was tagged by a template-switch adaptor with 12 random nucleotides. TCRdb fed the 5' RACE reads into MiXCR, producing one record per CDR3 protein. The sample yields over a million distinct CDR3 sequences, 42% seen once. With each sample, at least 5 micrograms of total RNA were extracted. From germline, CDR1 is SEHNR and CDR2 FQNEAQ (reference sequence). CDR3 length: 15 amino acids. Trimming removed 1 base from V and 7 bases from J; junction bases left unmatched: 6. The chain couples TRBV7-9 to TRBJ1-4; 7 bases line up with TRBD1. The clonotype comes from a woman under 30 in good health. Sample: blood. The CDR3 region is CASSLEGGVGEKLFF. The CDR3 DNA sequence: TGTGCCAGCAGCTTAGAAGGGGGCGTCGGTGAAAAACTGTTTTTT.